The TCR beta chain under discussion was sequenced for a study of T cell clusters in autoimmune cytopenias. TRB amplification used 200 to 250 ng of peripheral blood genomic DNA. This clonotype shows up as medium-sized (0.01 to 0.1%) by frequency. This CDR3 region has 14 residues. Per germline, CDR1 MNHNY and CDR2 SVGAGI (reference sequence). Multiplex touch-down PCR amplified TRB using TRB-A and TRB-B pools in one tube. TCRdb re-called the multiplex PCR reads and gives one entry per CDR3 protein, without DNA. This listing includes thousands of distinct CDR3 sequences. The TCR originated in a human donor with an autoimmune cytopenia or autoimmune hepatitis (not recorded which). This sequence joins TRBV6-6 and TRBJ1-2; TCRdb gives TRBD1 as the D gene, but with no DNA this cannot be confirmed. The sample comprised peripheral blood. This CDR3 reads CASRRDSGNYGYTF.